The clone carrying this T cell receptor beta chain has just a few counts. Its target is unknown. These donors, healthy bone marrow donors, were studied. At the time of sampling, donors were nominally healthy, though unrecorded immune exposures were likely. This entry belongs to a study of cytomegalovirus exposure and HLA in healthy donors. Study observations and caveats: The investigators catalogued 164 TCR beta chains as cytomegalovirus-associated.

This CDR3 spans 14 amino acids. Germline V gene sequence: CDR1 SQVTM, CDR2 ANQGSEA. Trimming removed 6 bases from V and 4 bases from J; junction bases left unmatched: 11. PCR employed 60 Vbeta and 13 Jbeta primers. Using immunoSEQ multiplex PCR, the repertoire was profiled, and TCRdb retains in-frame clones only, with some absent. The sample includes roughly 180,000 clones, 70% to 80% of them seen just once. The receptor was derived from a man aged 18-30 years in good health and CMV-seronegative. The chain links TRBV29-1 to TRBJ2-5; 7 nucleotides match TRBD2. The sample was PBMCs. The CDR3 spells CSVPAAGVGETQYF. For the CDR3, the DNA is TGCAGCGTCCCGGCTGCGGGAGTAGGAGAGACCCAGTACTTC.